This TCR beta chain was sequenced for a study of blood T cell repertoires in COVID-19. Study-level background: The analysed material was cDNA or gDNA that came from T cells, B-cell-depleted T cells, or PBMCs.

Repertoires were generated with immunoSEQ multiplex PCR, while TCRdb's copy carries only in-frame clones and drops some. The sample lists some 400,000 clones; about 90% were seen once. This CDR3 comprises 15 residues. Looked up from germline, CDR1 is MRHNA and CDR2 is SNTAGT. V lost 5 bases to trimming and J lost 3 bases, with 14 bases between them. The sequence was obtained from a woman aged 55-69 years with COVID-19, enrolled during active disease. J is TRBJ2-1 and V is TRBV6-4; D possibly corresponds to TRBD2 (7 bases). The specimen was peripheral blood. The CDR3 bases are TGTGCCAGCAGTCCTAGGGGGGGCAGCTACAATGAGCAGTTCTTC. It translates to CASSPRGGSYNEQFF.